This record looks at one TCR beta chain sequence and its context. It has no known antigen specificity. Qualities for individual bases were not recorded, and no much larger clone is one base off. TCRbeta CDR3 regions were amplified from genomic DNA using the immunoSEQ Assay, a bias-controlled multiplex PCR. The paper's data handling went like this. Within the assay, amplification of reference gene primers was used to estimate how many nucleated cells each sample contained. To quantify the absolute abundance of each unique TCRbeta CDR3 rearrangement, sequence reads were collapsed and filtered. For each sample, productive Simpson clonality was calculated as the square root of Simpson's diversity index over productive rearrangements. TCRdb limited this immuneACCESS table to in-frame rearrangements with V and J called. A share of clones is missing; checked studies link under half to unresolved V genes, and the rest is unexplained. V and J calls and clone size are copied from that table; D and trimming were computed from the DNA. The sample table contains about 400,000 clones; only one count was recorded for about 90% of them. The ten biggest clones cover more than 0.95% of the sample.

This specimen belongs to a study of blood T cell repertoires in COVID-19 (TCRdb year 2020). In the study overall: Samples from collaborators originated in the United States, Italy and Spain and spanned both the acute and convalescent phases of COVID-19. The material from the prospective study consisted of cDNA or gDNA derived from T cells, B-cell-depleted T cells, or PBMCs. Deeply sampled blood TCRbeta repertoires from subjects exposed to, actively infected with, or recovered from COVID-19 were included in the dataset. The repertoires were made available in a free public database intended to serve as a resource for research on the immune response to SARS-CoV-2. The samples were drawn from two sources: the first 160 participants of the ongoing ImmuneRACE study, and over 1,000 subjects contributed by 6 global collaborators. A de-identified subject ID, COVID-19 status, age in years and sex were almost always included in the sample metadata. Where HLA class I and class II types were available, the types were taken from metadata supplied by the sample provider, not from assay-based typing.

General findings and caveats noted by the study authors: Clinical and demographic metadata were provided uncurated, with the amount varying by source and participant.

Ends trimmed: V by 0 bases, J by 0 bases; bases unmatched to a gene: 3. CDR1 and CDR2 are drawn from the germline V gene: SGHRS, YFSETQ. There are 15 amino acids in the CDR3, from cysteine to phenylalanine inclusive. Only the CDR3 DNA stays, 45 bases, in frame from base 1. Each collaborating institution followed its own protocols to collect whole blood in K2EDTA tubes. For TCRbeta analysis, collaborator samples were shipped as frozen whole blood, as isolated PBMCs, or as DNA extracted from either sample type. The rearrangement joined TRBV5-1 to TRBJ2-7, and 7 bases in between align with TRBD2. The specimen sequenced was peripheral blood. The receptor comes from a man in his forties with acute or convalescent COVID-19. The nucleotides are TGCGCCAGCAGCTTGGAGCGGGATAACTCCTACGAGCAGTACTTC. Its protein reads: CASSLERDNSYEQYF.